This TCR beta chain appears in the sequencing data of a study of blood T cell repertoires in COVID-19. Clones were sequenced by immunoSEQ multiplex PCR, and TCRdb holds only the in-frame ones, with some missing. The sample consists of fewer than 250,000 clones, about 89% of them appearing once. The sequenced material came from peripheral blood. This receptor was taken from a man aged 55 to 70 who had recovered from COVID-19.

The CDR3 DNA sequence: TGTGCCAGTAGTAGGGTCAGGGGCGCGGTTAGTGAGCAGTTCTTC. The encoded protein is CASSRVRGAVSEQFF. This rearrangement joins TRBV19 to TRBJ2-1, with D possibly being TRBD1 (6 bases). The V end lost 4 bases, the J end lost 9 bases, and 19 bases lay between the germline ends. The CDR3 totals 15 residues. From germline, CDR1 is LNHDA and CDR2 SQIVND (reference sequence). Complete variable domain (other parts from reference TRBV19 and TRBJ2-1): DGGITQSPKYLFRKEGQNVTLSCEQNLNHDAMYWYRQDPGQGLRLIYYSQIVNDFQKGDIAEGYSVSREKKESFPLTVTSAQKNPTAFYLCASSRVRGAVSEQFFGPGTRLTVL.